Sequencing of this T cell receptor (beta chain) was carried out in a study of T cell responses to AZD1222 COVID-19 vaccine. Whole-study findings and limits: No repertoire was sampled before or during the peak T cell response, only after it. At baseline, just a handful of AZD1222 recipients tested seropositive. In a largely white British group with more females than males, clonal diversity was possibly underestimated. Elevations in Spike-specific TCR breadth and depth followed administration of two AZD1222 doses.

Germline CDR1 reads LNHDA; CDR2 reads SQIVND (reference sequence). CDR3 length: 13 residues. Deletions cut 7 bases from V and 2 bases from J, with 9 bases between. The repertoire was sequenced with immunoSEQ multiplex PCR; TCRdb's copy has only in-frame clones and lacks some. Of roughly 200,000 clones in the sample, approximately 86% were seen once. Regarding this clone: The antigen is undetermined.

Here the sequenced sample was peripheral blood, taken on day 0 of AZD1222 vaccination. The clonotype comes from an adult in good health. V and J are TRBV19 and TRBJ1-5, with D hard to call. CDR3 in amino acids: CASKGPGNQPQHF. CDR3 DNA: TGTGCCAGTAAAGGTCCGGGCAATCAGCCCCAGCATTTT.